The TCR beta chain described here comes from a study of blood T cell repertoires in COVID-19. CDR3 length equals 13 residues. Germline V lookup: CDR1 SNHLY, CDR2 FYNNEI. V lost 7 bases, J lost 8 bases, and 8 bases stayed unmatched. TCRdb's copy holds only in-frame clones and misses some; the assay was immunoSEQ multiplex PCR. The data hold roughly 200,000 clones, with 80% observed a single time. Sequencing was performed on peripheral blood. J is TRBJ2-7 and V is TRBV2; 10 nucleotides line up with TRBD2. The receptor was derived from a man aged 55 to 69 with acute or convalescent COVID-19. The CDR3 loop is CASTTTSGNQQYF. The CDR3 DNA reads as TGTGCCAGCACGACCACTAGCGGGAACCAGCAGTACTTC.